These T cell receptor beta chains were read from a single sample in a study of early T cells in non-severe SARS-CoV-2 infection. Using its own MiXCR run on the 5' RACE reads, TCRdb lists one record per CDR3 protein. The sample lists approximately 85,000 distinct CDR3 sequences, 9% to 15% occurring once. The sequenced sample consisted of whole blood. The origin of the receptors is an adult who was a healthcare worker with PCR-confirmed SARS-CoV-2 infection or an uninfected control (not recorded which). Each CDR3 is given with its conserved first and last residue. Fields, in order: clone size, J gene, CDR3 length, D gene, V gene, CDR3 DNA, CDR3 protein. The D gene is left open where the match is weak. Only part of the rows carry a size: once, few, many, or a class if the clone is expanded.

. | TRBJ1-5 | 15 | . | TRBV30 | TGTGCCTGGAGTGTATTGGGGGCTGGCAATCAGCCCCAGCATTTT | CAWSVLGAGNQPQHF
many | TRBJ1-6 | 17 | TRBD1 | TRBV6-5 | TGTGCCAGCAGTCTTGACTCGGGACAGGGCCCTAATTCACCCCTCCGCTTT | CASSLDSGQGPNSPLRF
. | TRBJ2-2 | 16 | . | TRBV9 | TGTGCCAGCAGCGTAGCTATCGGCGGGATTACCGGGGAGCTGTTTTTT | CASSVAIGGITGELFF
many | TRBJ2-3 | 15 | TRBD2 | TRBV7-9 | TGTGCCAGCAGCTCGACTAGCGGGAGAGGCAATACGCAGTATTTT | CASSSTSGRGNTQYF
many | TRBJ2-1 | 16 | . | TRBV2 | TGTGCCAGCAGTGAAAACGGAGTCGGCGCCTACAATGAGCAGTTCTTC | CASSENGVGAYNEQFF
many | TRBJ2-1 | 14 | TRBD2 | TRBV7-6 | TGTGCCAGCAGCTTAGGGGGGACTAGGAATGAGCAGTTCTTC | CASSLGGTRNEQFF
many | TRBJ1-2 | 17 | TRBD1 | TRBV27 | TGTGCCAGCCGCCCTTACCCCCTGGGACAGCGAATCTATGGCTACACCTTC | CASRPYPLGQRIYGYTF
many | TRBJ1-6 | 17 | . | TRBV7-8 | TGTGCCAGCAGCTTAGAGAGTAGGGCTTTCTATAATTCACCCCTCCACTTT | CASSLESRAFYNSPLHF
few | TRBJ2-1 | 11 | . | TRBV10-3 | TGTGCCATCAGTGAGGGGAATGAGCAGTTCTTC | CAISEGNEQFF
many | TRBJ2-7 | 14 | . | TRBV7-2 | TGTGCCAGCAGTTTAGGCTCTGGCCCCTACGAGCAGTACTTC | CASSLGSGPYEQYF
. | TRBJ1-5 | 15 | . | TRBV2 | TGTGCCAGCAGGCAGACGTGGGGGGGCAATCAGCCCCAGCATTTT | CASRQTWGGNQPQHF
few | TRBJ1-2 | 14 | . | TRBV19 | TGTGCCAGTAGGCCGGCAGGGGATAACTATGGCTACACCTTC | CASRPAGDNYGYTF
few | TRBJ2-5 | 15 | . | TRBV20-1 | TGCAGTGCACACCCGCCCAGGACTACCCAAGAGACCCAGTACTTC | CSAHPPRTTQETQYF
few | TRBJ2-7 | 14 | TRBD1 | TRBV2 | TGTGCCAGCAGTCTACAGGGGCGGTCTGGTGAGCAGTACTTC | CASSLQGRSGEQYF
. | TRBJ2-2 | 14 | . | TRBV5-6 | TGTGCCAGCAGCTTGGGAAAGAACACCGGGGAGCTGTTTTTT | CASSLGKNTGELFF
. | TRBJ2-3 | 15 | . | TRBV3-1 | TGTGCCAGCAGCCAACTACAGGGTGACGGAGATACGCAGTATTTT | CASSQLQGDGDTQYF
. | TRBJ1-2 | 13 | . | TRBV20-1 | TGCAGTATATCCGGACAGTCTTTAGGGGGCTACACCTTC | CSISGQSLGGYTF
. | TRBJ2-1 | 14 | TRBD2 | TRBV7-9 | TGTGCCAGCAGCCCTGAGCGGGAGGTCTCAACGCAGTTCTTC | CASSPEREVSTQFF